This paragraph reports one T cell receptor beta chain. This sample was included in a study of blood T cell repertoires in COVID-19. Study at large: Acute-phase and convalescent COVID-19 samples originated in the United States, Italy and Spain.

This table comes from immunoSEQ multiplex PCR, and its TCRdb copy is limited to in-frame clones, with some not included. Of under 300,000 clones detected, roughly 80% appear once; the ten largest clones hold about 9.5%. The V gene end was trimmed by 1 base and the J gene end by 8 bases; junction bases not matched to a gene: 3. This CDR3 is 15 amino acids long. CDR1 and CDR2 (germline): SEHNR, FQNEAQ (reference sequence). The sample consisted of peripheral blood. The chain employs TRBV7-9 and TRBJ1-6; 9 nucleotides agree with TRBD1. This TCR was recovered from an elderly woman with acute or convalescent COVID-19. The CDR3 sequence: CASSLGQGVDSPLHF. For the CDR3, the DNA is TGTGCCAGCAGCTTAGGACAGGGGGTGGATTCACCCCTCCACTTT.